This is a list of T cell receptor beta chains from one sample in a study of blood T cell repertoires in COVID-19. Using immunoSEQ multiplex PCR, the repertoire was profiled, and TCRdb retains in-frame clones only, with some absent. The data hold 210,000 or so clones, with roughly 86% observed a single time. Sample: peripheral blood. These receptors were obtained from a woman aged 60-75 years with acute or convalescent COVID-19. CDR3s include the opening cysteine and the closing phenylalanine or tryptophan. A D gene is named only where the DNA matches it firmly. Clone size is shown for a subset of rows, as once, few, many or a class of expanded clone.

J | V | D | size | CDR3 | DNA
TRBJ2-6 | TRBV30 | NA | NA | CAWSKEASGANVLTF | TGTGCCTGGAGTAAGGAGGCCTCTGGGGCCAACGTCCTGACTTTC
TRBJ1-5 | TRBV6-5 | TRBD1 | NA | CASKPQGAGQPQHF | TGTGCCAGCAAACCTCAGGGGGCCGGGCAGCCCCAGCATTTT
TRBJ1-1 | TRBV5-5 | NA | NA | CASTPRGGRVNTEAFF | TGTGCCAGCACCCCTAGGGGGGGGCGCGTGAACACTGAAGCTTTCTTT
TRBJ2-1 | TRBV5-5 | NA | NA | CASSLEYPMTRSDNEQFF | TGTGCCAGCAGCTTGGAGTACCCAATGACACGTTCTGACAATGAGCAGTTCTTC
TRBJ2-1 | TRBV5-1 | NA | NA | CASSPLVAEYNEQFF | TGCGCCAGCAGCCCGCTAGTAGCGGAATACAATGAGCAGTTCTTC
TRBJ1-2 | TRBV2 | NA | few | CASSEPGIYGYTF | TGTGCCAGCAGTGAGCCAGGGATCTATGGCTACACCTTC
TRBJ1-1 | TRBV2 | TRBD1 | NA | CASSGTGVNTEAFF | TGTGCCAGCAGCGGGACAGGGGTAAACACTGAAGCTTTCTTT
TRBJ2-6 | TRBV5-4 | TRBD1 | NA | CAAVRDRTTSGANVLTF | TGTGCCGCAGTCCGGGACAGGACCACCTCTGGGGCCAACGTCCTGACTTTC
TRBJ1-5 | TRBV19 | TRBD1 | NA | CASSIAPGQGFNQPQHF | TGTGCCAGTAGTATCGCACCGGGACAGGGGTTCAATCAGCCCCAGCATTTT
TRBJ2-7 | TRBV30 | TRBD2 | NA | CAWASGRAQSEQYF | TGTGCCTGGGCTAGCGGGAGGGCCCAGTCCGAGCAGTACTTC
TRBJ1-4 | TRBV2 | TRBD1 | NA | CASSEDRGPPNEKLFF | TGTGCCAGCAGTGAAGACAGGGGGCCACCCAATGAAAAACTGTTTTTT
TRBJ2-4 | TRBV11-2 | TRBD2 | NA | CASSLDYPGLANIQYF | TGTGCCAGCAGCTTAGATTATCCGGGACTAGCGAACATTCAGTACTTC
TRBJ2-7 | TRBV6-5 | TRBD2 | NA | CASRQTSGGQYF | TGTGCCAGCAGGCAGACTAGCGGGGGGCAGTACTTC
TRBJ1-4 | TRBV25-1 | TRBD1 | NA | CASSALQGAGEKLFF | TGTGCCAGCAGTGCCTTACAGGGGGCAGGGGAAAAACTGTTTTTT
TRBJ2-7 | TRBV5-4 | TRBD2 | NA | CASTRGGAGDLNEQYF | TGTGCCAGCACCCGGGGGGGCGCAGGGGATTTGAACGAGCAGTACTTC
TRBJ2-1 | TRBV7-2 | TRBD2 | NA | CASRLAGGANEQFF | TGTGCCAGCAGGCTAGCGGGGGGTGCGAATGAGCAGTTCTTC
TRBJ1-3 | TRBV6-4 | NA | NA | CASSDGHGPGNTIYF | TGTGCCAGCAGTGATGGACATGGTCCTGGAAACACCATATATTTT
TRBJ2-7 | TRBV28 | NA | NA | CASYDYYLYEQYF | TGTGCCAGCTACGACTACTACCTCTACGAGCAGTACTTC
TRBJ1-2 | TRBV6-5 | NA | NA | CASNKPGVGGYTF | TGTGCCAGCAACAAGCCAGGGGTAGGAGGCTACACCTTC
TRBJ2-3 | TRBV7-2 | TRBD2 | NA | CASSLGPGGPGDTQYF | TGTGCCAGCAGTCTCGGCCCGGGAGGGCCGGGAGATACGCAGTATTTT
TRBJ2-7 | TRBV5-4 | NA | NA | CASSTWGVVEQYF | TGTGCCAGCAGCACCTGGGGGGTGGTCGAGCAGTACTTC
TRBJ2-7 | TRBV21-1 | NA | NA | CASSKEWREGSYEQYF | TGTGCCAGCAGCAAAGAGTGGCGGGAGGGCTCCTACGAGCAGTACTTC
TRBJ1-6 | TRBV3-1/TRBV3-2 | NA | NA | CASSQAQGYSPLHF | TGTGCCAGCAGCCAAGCGCAGGGTTATTCACCCCTCCACTTT
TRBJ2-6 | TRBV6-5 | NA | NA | CASMGNRRGPNVLTF | TGTGCCAGCATGGGTAATCGGCGAGGGCCCAACGTCCTGACTTTC
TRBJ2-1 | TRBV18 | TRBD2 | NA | CASSPGLALRNNEQFF | TGTGCCAGCTCACCGGGACTAGCCCTACGGAACAATGAGCAGTTCTTC
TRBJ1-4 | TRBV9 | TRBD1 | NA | CASSFGTGAEKLFF | TGTGCCAGCAGCTTCGGGACAGGGGCTGAAAAACTGTTTTTT
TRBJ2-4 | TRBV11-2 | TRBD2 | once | CASSSLRLAGPKNIQYF | TGTGCCAGCAGCTCTCTAAGACTAGCGGGGCCAAAAAACATTCAGTACTTC
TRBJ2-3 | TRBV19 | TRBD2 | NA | CASSNQAGASDTQYF | TGTGCCAGTAGTAATCAAGCGGGAGCTTCAGATACGCAGTATTTT
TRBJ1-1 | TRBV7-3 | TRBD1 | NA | CASSLTSTGGMNTEAFF | TGTGCCAGCAGCTTAACCTCGACAGGGGGAATGAACACTGAAGCTTTCTTT
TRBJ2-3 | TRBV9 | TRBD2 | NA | CASSGTSGRTDTQYF | TGTGCCAGCAGCGGGACTAGCGGGAGAACTGATACGCAGTATTTT
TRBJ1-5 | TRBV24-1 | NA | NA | CATSDHDSSNQPQHF | TGTGCCACCAGTGATCACGACAGTAGCAATCAGCCCCAGCATTTT
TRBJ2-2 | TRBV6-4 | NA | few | CASSDSLHTNTGELFF | TGTGCCAGCAGTGACTCCTTACATACGAACACCGGGGAGCTGTTTTTT
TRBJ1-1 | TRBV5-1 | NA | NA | CASSLALGGSTEAFF | TGCGCCAGCAGCTTGGCCCTGGGAGGGAGCACTGAAGCTTTCTTT
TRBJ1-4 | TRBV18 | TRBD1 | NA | CASSRDRAANEKLFF | TGTGCCAGCTCGCGTGACAGGGCTGCTAATGAAAAACTGTTTTTT
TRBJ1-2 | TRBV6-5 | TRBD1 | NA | CAARQGKSGYTF | TGTGCCGCTAGACAGGGCAAGTCTGGCTACACCTTC
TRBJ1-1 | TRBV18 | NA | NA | CASSAARNTEAFF | TGTGCCAGCTCTGCGGCGAGGAACACTGAAGCTTTCTTT
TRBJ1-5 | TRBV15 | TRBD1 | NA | CATSRDYGQGNQPQHF | TGTGCCACCAGCAGAGATTATGGACAGGGCAATCAGCCCCAGCATTTT
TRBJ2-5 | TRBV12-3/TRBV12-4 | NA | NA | CASSLGAGETQYF | TGTGCCAGCAGTTTAGGGGCTGGGGAGACCCAGTACTTC
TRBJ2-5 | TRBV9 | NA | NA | CASSVAPGSQGWETQYF | TGTGCCAGCAGCGTAGCCCCCGGAAGCCAGGGCTGGGAGACCCAGTACTTC
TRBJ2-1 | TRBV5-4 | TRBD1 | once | CASTSGTGGYNEQFF | TGTGCCAGCACCTCCGGGACAGGGGGCTACAATGAGCAGTTCTTC
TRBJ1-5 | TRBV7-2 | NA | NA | CASSLLGRWDSNQPQHF | TGTGCCAGCAGCTTACTAGGGAGGTGGGATAGCAATCAGCCCCAGCATTTT
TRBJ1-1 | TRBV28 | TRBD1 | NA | CASSFRGLRGTEAFF | TGTGCCAGCAGTTTTAGGGGGCTGAGGGGCACTGAAGCTTTCTTT
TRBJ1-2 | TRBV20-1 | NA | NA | CSARADYGYTF | TGCAGTGCTAGGGCCGACTATGGCTACACCTTC
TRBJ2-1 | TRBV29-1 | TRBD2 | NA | CSVQAGAYNEQFF | TGCAGCGTTCAAGCGGGGGCCTACAATGAGCAGTTCTTC
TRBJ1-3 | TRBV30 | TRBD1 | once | CAWSPGQGQIGISGNTIYF | TGTGCCTGGAGTCCGGGACAGGGTCAAATTGGGATCTCTGGAAACACCATATATTTT